Presented here are 21 T cell receptor beta chains from one specimen sequenced in a study of T cells after yellow fever vaccination. MiXCR, run by TCRdb on the 5' RACE reads, gives a single entry per CDR3 protein. The repertoire includes some 600,000 distinct CDR3 sequences, about 12% of them detected once, and 14% to 15% sits in the top ten. Material: PBMCs, obtained on the day of the yellow fever booster vaccination. The origin of the receptors is a man aged 25-45 years who received the YFV17D yellow fever vaccine.

The gene calls are TRBV6-2 or TRBV6-3 and TRBJ1-1; tentative D call: TRBD1 (5 bases). Germline V gives CDR1 MNHEY, CDR2 SVGEGT. V shed 7 bases and J shed 0 bases, with 27 bases lying between them. This CDR3 is built from 19 residues. In DNA, the CDR3 is TGTGCCAGCACGGGCGGCAGGGCAGATGGGCGCAATATGAACACTGAAGCTTTCTTT. Translated: CASTGGRADGRNMNTEAFF.

The genes are TRBV4-3 and TRBJ2-5; TRBD2 matches 9 bases. The CDR3 extends over 17 amino acids. The germline CDR1 and CDR2 sequences are LGHNA and YSLEER. The junction had 9 bases not matched to a gene; V was cut back by 4 bases and J by 0 bases. The CDR3 nucleotides read TGCGCCAGCAGCCTGCGGCTAGCGGGGCGAGACCAAGAGACCCAGTACTTC. Its translation: CASSLRLAGRDQETQYF.

J is TRBJ1-5 and V is TRBV20-1, with 7 positions matching TRBD1. This CDR3 has 14 amino acids. Germline CDR1 DFQATT, CDR2 SNEGSKA (reference sequence). V was clipped by 6 bases and J by 2 bases; unmatched bases: 7. Here the CDR3 DNA reads TGCAGTGCCGGGAAAGGACAGGGCAATCAGCCCCAGCATTTT. Translating it yields CSAGKGQGNQPQHF.

This chain links TRBV11-2 with TRBJ1-5; TRBD1 matches 7 bases. CDR1 and CDR2 from the germline V gene are SGHAT and FQNNGV. The CDR3 covers 14 residues. J lost 4 bases, V lost 6 bases, and 6 bases had no gene match. CDR3 residues: CASSTRQGNQPQHF. For the CDR3, the DNA is TGTGCCAGCAGTACCAGACAGGGTAATCAGCCCCAGCATTTT. Looking up the rest from reference TRBV11-2 and TRBJ1-5 gives the full variable domain: EAGVAQSPRYKIIEKRQSVAFWCNPISGHATLYWYQQILGQGPKLLIQFQNNGVVDDSQLPKDRFSAERLKGVDSTLKIQPAKLEDSAVYLCASSTRQGNQPQHFGDGTRLSIL.

This sequence joins TRBV15 and TRBJ2-7; D might be TRBD1 (6 bases). The CDR3 has 15 residues. V was shortened by 0 bases and J by 2 bases, with 11 bases between the two germline ends. The V gene's germline CDR1 is LNHNV and CDR2 YYDKDF (reference sequence). CDR3 protein: CATSRDGGGAYEQYF. The CDR3 DNA is TGTGCCACCAGCAGAGATGGTGGGGGCGCCTACGAGCAGTACTTC.

In its sample, this clonotype was seen a few times. The rearrangement links TRBV7-2 to TRBJ2-7; unclear D gene. The germline V gene has CDR1 SGHTA and CDR2 FQGNSA. The V and J ends lost 3 bases and 2 bases respectively, with 14 bases between them. CDR3 length equals 15 residues. Here the CDR3 DNA reads TGTGCCAGCAGCTTTCGGGTGGGAACGCCCTACGAGCAGTACTTC. Residues: CASSFRVGTPYEQYF.

The rearrangement uses TRBV5-4 and TRBJ2-5; D is perhaps TRBD2 (7 bases). The CDR3 is 12 residues long. Looked up from germline, CDR1 is SGHNT and CDR2 is YYREEE (reference sequence). Trimming stripped 2 bases from V and 9 bases from J, with 11 bases between. This chain's CDR3 is CASSFVGGPQYF. DNA for the CDR3: TGTGCCAGCAGCTTCGTGGGGGGGCCCCAGTACTTC. Supplemented by reference TRBV5-4 and TRBJ2-5, the full variable domain reads ETGVTQSPTHLIKTRGQQVTLRCSSQSGHNTVSWYQQALGQGPQFIFQYYREEENGRGNFPPRFSGLQFPNYSSELNVNALELDDSALYLCASSFVGGPQYFGPGTRLLVL.

This clonotype was detected only a few times. The chain couples TRBV6-2 or TRBV6-3 to TRBJ2-1; maybe TRBD2 (5 bases). V lost 5 bases to trimming and J lost 9 bases, with 14 bases between them. The CDR3 has 13 amino acids. Germline loops: CDR1 MNHEY, CDR2 SVGEGT. This CDR3 reads CASSVYTEGEQFF. The CDR3 DNA reads as TGTGCCAGCAGTGTCTATACTGAGGGTGAGCAGTTCTTC.

In this sample, this clonotype turned up a few times. J is TRBJ2-7 and V is TRBV27; TRBD2 is a possible D gene (5 bases). CDR3 size: 13 residues. V lost 4 bases, J lost 2 bases, and 9 bases lay in between. Germline values: CDR1 MNHEY, CDR2 SMNVEV (reference sequence). CDR3 residues: CASSWTEAYEQYF. CDR3 in DNA: TGTGCCAGCAGTTGGACTGAAGCCTACGAGCAGTACTTC.

The V and J genes are TRBV5-1 and TRBJ2-4; the D is unclear. CDR1 and CDR2 from the germline V gene are SGHRS and YFSETQ. The CDR3 runs 17 residues. The ends were cut back, 4 bases at V and 3 bases at J, with 20 bases in the middle. Written as DNA, the CDR3 is TGCGCCAGCAGCCGCGGCTGGATCGACTGGGGCAAAAACATTCAGTACTTC. This translates into CASSRGWIDWGKNIQYF.

This clonotype was seen a handful of times. The rearrangement uses TRBV9 and TRBJ2-5; 8 bases agree with TRBD2. CDR3 length: 14 amino acids. After removal of 7 bases from V and 5 bases from J, the junction contained 10 bases not matched to a gene. Germline assignment: CDR1 SGDLS and CDR2 YYNGEE. The CDR3 DNA reads as TGTGCCAGCTCTTCCTTAGCGGGATTGGAGACCCAGTACTTC. Protein sequence: CASSSLAGLETQYF.

This clonotype has more than one count but fewer than ten. This chain links TRBV5-1 with TRBJ2-5, with D hard to call. Germline V gene data show CDR1 as SGHRS and CDR2 as YFSETQ. V was clipped by 0 bases and J by 5 bases, with 11 bases between them. The CDR3 runs to 14 residues. CDR3 loop: CASSLAARAETQYF. The CDR3 bases are TGCGCCAGCAGCTTGGCTGCCCGAGCCGAGACCCAGTACTTC.

The rearrangement links TRBV2 to TRBJ2-1; 8 positions agree with TRBD1. CDR1 SNHLY and CDR2 FYNNEI come from the germline V gene. CDR3 length equals 15 residues. Germline trimming cut 7 bases from V and 5 bases from J; bases unmatched to any gene: 10. CDR3: CASIDGTGLNNEQFF. CDR3 sequence (DNA): TGTGCCAGCATAGACGGGACAGGTCTAAACAATGAGCAGTTCTTC.

This clonotype was counted a few times. The chain has TRBV20-1 and TRBJ1-1; 7 bases line up with TRBD1. Germline V gene sequence: CDR1 DFQATT, CDR2 SNEGSKA (reference sequence). CDR3 length: 16 residues. Trimming took 1 base from V and 3 from J; bases not matched to a gene: 11. CDR3 nucleotides: TGCAGTGCTAGAGTCATTCCCGGGACAGCCTACACTGAAGCTTTCTTT. Translating gives CSARVIPGTAYTEAFF.

Here the CDR3 reads CASSLDVYRETQYF. The CDR3 DNA reads as TGTGCCAGCAGCTTAGATGTGTACAGAGAGACCCAGTACTTC. The chain links TRBV11-2 to TRBJ2-5, with D unresolved. CDR3 size: 14 residues. Germline CDR1 SGHAT, CDR2 FQNNGV. V shed 0 bases and J shed 4 bases, with 9 bases lying between them. Full variable domain (rest looked up from reference TRBV11-2 and TRBJ2-5): EAGVAQSPRYKIIEKRQSVAFWCNPISGHATLYWYQQILGQGPKLLIQFQNNGVVDDSQLPKDRFSAERLKGVDSTLKIQPAKLEDSAVYLCASSLDVYRETQYFGPGTRLLVL.

The chain has TRBV12-3 or TRBV12-4 and TRBJ2-1; 7 nucleotides agree with TRBD1. The V segment lost 3 bases and the J segment 7 bases; nucleotides outside the gene matches: 9. The CDR3 sequence is 15 residues long. CDR3 sequence: CASSFRSQGENEQFF. The CDR3 DNA is TGTGCCAGCAGTTTTCGGTCGCAGGGGGAAAATGAGCAGTTCTTC.

The V gene is TRBV7-2, the J gene TRBJ2-2; no definite D call. Germline loops: CDR1 SGHTA, CDR2 FQGNSA. CDR3 size: 15 residues. Trimming removed 4 bases at V and 0 bases at J, with 9 bases between. DNA of the CDR3: TGTGCCAGCAGCTCCCCATTAACGAACACCGGGGAGCTGTTTTTT. Encoded protein: CASSSPLTNTGELFF.

The chain recombines TRBV5-1 with TRBJ2-3; 13 nucleotides agree with TRBD2. CDR1 is SGHRS and CDR2 is YFSETQ in the germline V gene. The junction had 6 bases not matched to a gene; V was cut back by 7 bases and J by 1 base. This CDR3 contains 16 residues. The CDR3 here is CASSAGLAGGTDTQYF. In DNA, the CDR3 is TGCGCCAGCTCGGCCGGACTAGCGGGGGGCACAGATACGCAGTATTTT.

This clonotype has only a few counts. The CDR3 DNA reads as TGTGCCAGCAGTCGAGCCGGGACTAGCCCCGGGGAGCTGTTTTTT. It specifies CASSRAGTSPGELFF. The chain has TRBV12-3 or TRBV12-4 and TRBJ2-2, with 9 bases that match TRBD2. V gave up 5 bases and J gave up 6 bases; unmatched junction bases: 7. The CDR3 spans 15 residues.

The rearrangement joins TRBV10-3 to TRBJ1-2; D is unresolved. V was trimmed by 2 bases and J by 11 bases, leaving 15 bases between them. Germline assignment: CDR1 ENHRY and CDR2 SYGVKD. CDR3 length: 13 amino acids. The CDR3 DNA reads TGTGCCATCAGTGAGGCGGGGAGCCCCGTGTACACCTTC. Residues: CAISEAGSPVYTF.

The chain has TRBV7-2 and TRBJ2-1; 7 bases match TRBD2. Germline CDR1 reads SGHTA; CDR2 reads FQGNSA. CDR3 length: 13 residues. J gave up 6 bases and V 4 bases, and 3 bases lay outside the gene matches. CDR3 amino acids: CASSWGLINEQFF. CDR3 DNA sequence: TGTGCCAGCAGCTGGGGACTAATCAATGAGCAGTTCTTC.